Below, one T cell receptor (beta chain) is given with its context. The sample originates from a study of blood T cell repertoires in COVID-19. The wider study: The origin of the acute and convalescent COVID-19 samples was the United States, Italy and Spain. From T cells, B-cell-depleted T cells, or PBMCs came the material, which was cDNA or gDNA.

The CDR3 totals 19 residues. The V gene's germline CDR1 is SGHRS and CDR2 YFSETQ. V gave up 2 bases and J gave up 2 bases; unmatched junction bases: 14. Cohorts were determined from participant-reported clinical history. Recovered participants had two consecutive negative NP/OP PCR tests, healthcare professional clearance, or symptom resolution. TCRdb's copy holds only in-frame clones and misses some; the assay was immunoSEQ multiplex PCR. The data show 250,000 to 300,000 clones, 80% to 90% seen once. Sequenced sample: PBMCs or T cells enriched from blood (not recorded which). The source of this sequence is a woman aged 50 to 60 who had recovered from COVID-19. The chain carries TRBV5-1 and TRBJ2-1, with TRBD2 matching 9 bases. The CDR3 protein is CASSFSGRGGRTPYNEQFF. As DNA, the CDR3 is TGCGCCAGCAGCTTTAGCGGGAGAGGGGGAAGGACTCCCTACAATGAGCAGTTCTTC.